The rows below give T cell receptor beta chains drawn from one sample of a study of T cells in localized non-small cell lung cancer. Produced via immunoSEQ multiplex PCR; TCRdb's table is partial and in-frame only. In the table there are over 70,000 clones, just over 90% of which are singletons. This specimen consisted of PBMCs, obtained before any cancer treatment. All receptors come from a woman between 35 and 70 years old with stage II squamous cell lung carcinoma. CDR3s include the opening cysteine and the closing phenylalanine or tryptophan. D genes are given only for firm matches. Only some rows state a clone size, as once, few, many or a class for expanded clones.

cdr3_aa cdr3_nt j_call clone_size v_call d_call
CASRGLAGGIQETQYF TGTGCCAGCAGGGGACTAGCGGGAGGGATCCAAGAGACCCAGTACTTC TRBJ2-5 NA TRBV27 TRBD2
CATLRDRLGTEAFF TGTGCCACCCTTAGGGACCGGCTGGGCACTGAAGCTTTCTTT TRBJ1-1 NA TRBV6-5 NA
CASSLTANTEAFF TGTGCCAGTAGTCTGACAGCGAACACTGAAGCTTTCTTT TRBJ1-1 NA TRBV19 NA
CASSLGGLVQETQYF TGTGCCAGCAGCTTAGGGGGTTTAGTCCAAGAGACCCAGTACTTC TRBJ2-5 once TRBV7-6 NA
CASSISSRQANEQFF TGTGCCAGTAGTATCTCGTCCAGACAGGCGAATGAGCAGTTCTTC TRBJ2-1 few TRBV19 NA
CASSSTGTGGETQYF TGCGCCAGCAGCTCCACCGGGACAGGTGGGGAGACCCAGTACTTC TRBJ2-5 NA TRBV5-1 TRBD1
CATLDPSMGDTQYF TGTGCCACCCTCGACCCCTCGATGGGGGATACGCAGTATTTT TRBJ2-3 NA TRBV15 NA
CASSPIGRVNEKLFF TGTGCCAGCAGCCCTATCGGACGGGTTAATGAAAAACTGTTTTTT TRBJ1-4 NA TRBV7-8 NA
CAWSVNQNTEAFF TGTGCCTGGAGTGTTAACCAGAACACTGAAGCTTTCTTT TRBJ1-1 few TRBV30 NA
CASTGDLRTDTQYF TGTGCCAGCACGGGGGACCTCCGCACAGATACGCAGTATTTT TRBJ2-3 NA TRBV25-1 NA
CASSVLGRNTEAFF TGTGCCAGCAGCGTACTGGGGAGAAACACTGAAGCTTTCTTT TRBJ1-1 NA TRBV9 NA
CASRAGQERSPLHF TGTGCCAGCAGAGCAGGACAGGAGCGTTCACCCCTCCACTTT TRBJ1-6 few TRBV6-5 TRBD1
CASSRLIQGSDTQYF TGTGCCAGCAGCCGACTCATTCAGGGCTCAGATACGCAGTATTTT TRBJ2-3 once TRBV14 NA
CASSLFSTEAFF TGTGCCAGCAGTTTATTCTCTACTGAAGCTTTCTTT TRBJ1-1 NA TRBV28 NA
CASSLGWGQGDTEAFF TGTGCCAGCAGCTTGGGTTGGGGACAGGGCGACACTGAAGCTTTCTTT TRBJ1-1 NA TRBV5-5 TRBD1
CASSSRLSAYEQYF TGTGCCAGCAGCTCACGGTTGTCTGCGTACGAGCAGTACTTC TRBJ2-7 NA TRBV5-4 NA
CASSPRAPYNEQFF TGTGCCAGCAGTCCCAGGGCCCCCTACAATGAGCAGTTCTTC TRBJ2-1 NA TRBV28 NA
CAIGQGNYEQYF TGTGCCATTGGACAGGGGAATTACGAGCAGTACTTC TRBJ2-7 NA TRBV2 TRBD1
CATSRPGQGQETQYF TGTGCCACCAGCAGACCCGGACAGGGACAAGAGACCCAGTACTTC TRBJ2-5 NA TRBV15 TRBD1
CASSSAGWDQPQHF TGTGCCAGCTCCTCGGCAGGGTGGGATCAGCCCCAGCATTTT TRBJ1-5 NA TRBV7-9 NA
CASIESVGYGELFF TGTGCCAGTATAGAATCGGTTGGGTACGGGGAGCTGTTTTTT TRBJ2-2 NA TRBV19 NA
CASSTTGYTEAFF TGTGCCAGTAGTACCACAGGGTACACTGAAGCTTTCTTT TRBJ1-1 NA TRBV19 NA
CASSYSGTGGYNEQFF TGTGCCAGCAGTTACTCCGGGACCGGCGGCTACAATGAGCAGTTCTTC TRBJ2-1 NA TRBV6-6 NA
CASSLYGYQETQYF TGTGCCAGCAGTTTATACGGGTACCAAGAGACCCAGTACTTC TRBJ2-5 NA TRBV28 NA
CASSPPTYEQYF TGTGCCAGCAGCCCTCCGACATACGAGCAGTACTTC TRBJ2-7 NA TRBV11-2 NA
CSARGTEAFF TGCAGTGCTAGGGGAACTGAAGCTTTCTTT TRBJ1-1 NA TRBV20-1 NA
CASSLGRSPANEQFF TGTGCCAGCAGCTTAGGGAGGAGTCCGGCAAATGAGCAGTTCTTC TRBJ2-1 NA TRBV7-2 NA
CASSLSWPPEKVSEKLFF TGCGCCAGCAGCTTAAGCTGGCCGCCTGAGAAGGTTTCGGAAAAACTGTTTTTT TRBJ1-4 NA TRBV5-1 NA
CASSAQVSEAFF TGTGCCAGCAGCGCACAGGTCTCTGAAGCTTTCTTT TRBJ1-1 NA TRBV6-1 NA
CASSPGALNTEAFF TGTGCCAGCAGCCCTGGGGCCCTGAACACTGAAGCTTTCTTT TRBJ1-1 NA TRBV5-5 NA
CSVSLGQGSYGYTF TGCAGCGTATCCCTTGGACAGGGTAGTTATGGCTACACCTTC TRBJ1-2 NA TRBV29-1 TRBD1
CASSRGGGTDTQYF TGTGCCAGCAGCCGCGGGGGAGGCACAGATACGCAGTATTTT TRBJ2-3 NA TRBV7-9 TRBD2
CASSLGGTSGADTQYF TGTGCCAGCAGCTTGGGTGGGACTAGTGGTGCAGATACGCAGTATTTT TRBJ2-3 once TRBV5-8 TRBD2
CASSLGLRGYYTF TGTGCCAGCAGCTTGGGCCTGCGGGGCTACTACACCTTC TRBJ1-2 NA TRBV5-6 NA
CASSLGRYQETQYF TGTGCCAGCAGCTTAGGGCGGTACCAAGAGACCCAGTACTTC TRBJ2-5 NA TRBV7-9 NA
CAWRLAGSANEQFF TGTGCCTGGAGACTAGCGGGTTCCGCCAATGAGCAGTTCTTC TRBJ2-1 NA TRBV30 TRBD2
CASSVPQNTEAFF TGTGCCAGTAGTGTCCCACAGAACACTGAAGCTTTCTTT TRBJ1-1 NA TRBV19 NA
CASSLSKGSGGSNTGELFF TGTGCCAGCAGTTTATCAAAGGGTAGCGGGGGATCGAACACCGGGGAGCTGTTTTTT TRBJ2-2 NA TRBV27 TRBD2
CASSHPDQSTEAFF TGTGCCAGCAGCCACCCGGACCAGAGCACTGAAGCTTTCTTT TRBJ1-1 NA TRBV7-9 NA
CASSRPHTDTQYF TGCGCCAGCAGTCGACCCCACACAGATACGCAGTATTTT TRBJ2-3 NA TRBV23-1 NA
CASSLRGQYNQPQHF TGTGCCAGCAGCCTGAGAGGACAGTACAATCAGCCCCAGCATTTT TRBJ1-5 NA TRBV6-6 NA
CASSLPGTGVYEQYF TGTGCCAGTAGCCTTCCCGGGACAGGGGTCTACGAGCAGTACTTC TRBJ2-7 NA TRBV19 TRBD1
CASSLGGANVLTF TGTGCCAGCAGCTTAGGTGGGGCCAACGTCCTGACTTTC TRBJ2-6 NA TRBV7-2 NA
CASSYSWGELFF TGTGCCAGCAGTTACTCATGGGGGGAGCTGTTTTTT TRBJ2-2 NA TRBV6-5 NA
CAWRGAGGYTF TGTGCCTGGAGGGGTGCTGGTGGCTACACCTTC TRBJ1-2 NA TRBV30 NA
CASSLIGQPQHF TGTGCCAGCAGCTTGATTGGGCAGCCCCAGCATTTT TRBJ1-5 NA TRBV5-4 NA
CASSWDREETQYF TGTGCCAGCAGCTGGGACAGGGAAGAGACCCAGTACTTC TRBJ2-5 NA TRBV5-8 TRBD1
CASRAFPGENTEAFF TGTGCCAGCAGAGCCTTCCCAGGGGAAAACACTGAAGCTTTCTTT TRBJ1-1 NA TRBV6-1 NA
CASSQALGNTGELFF TGTGCTAGCAGCCAGGCTCTGGGAAACACCGGGGAGCTGTTTTTT TRBJ2-2 NA TRBV7-7 NA
CASRDSQDYGYTF TGTGCCAGCAGGGACAGTCAAGACTATGGCTACACCTTC TRBJ1-2 NA TRBV2 NA
CASSATPGVSGNTIYF TGTGCCAGCAGCGCCACTCCGGGGGTCTCTGGAAACACCATATATTTT TRBJ1-3 NA TRBV9 NA
CASSPDVGSPFTEAFF TGCGCCAGCAGCCCCGATGTAGGAAGCCCGTTCACTGAAGCTTTCTTT TRBJ1-1 NA TRBV5-1 NA
CASSPMGGTGLPYEQYF TGTGCCAGCTCACCAATGGGAGGGACAGGGCTACCCTACGAGCAGTACTTC TRBJ2-7 NA TRBV18 TRBD1
CASSLSGMNTDTQYF TGTGCCAGCAGTCTTAGCGGGATGAACACAGATACGCAGTATTTT TRBJ2-3 NA TRBV2 TRBD2
CASSLPGNYGYTF TGCGCCAGCAGCTTGCCAGGGAACTATGGCTACACCTTC TRBJ1-2 NA TRBV5-1 NA
CATSGGQGFPSTDTQYF TGTGCCACCTCTGGGGGACAGGGGTTTCCTAGCACAGATACGCAGTATTTT TRBJ2-3 NA TRBV19 TRBD1
CAWSRQWLDRANEKLFF TGTGCCTGGAGTAGGCAATGGCTTGACAGAGCTAATGAAAAACTGTTTTTT TRBJ1-4 NA TRBV30 NA